Given below is one T cell receptor (beta chain) in context. Its specificity is unknown. The germline gives CDR1 SGHRS, CDR2 YFSETQ. J was trimmed by 11 bases and V by 3 bases; bases with no gene match: 12. CDR3 length: 14 amino acids. The protocol was immunoSEQ multiplex PCR, while the TCRdb copy is restricted to in-frame clones and leaves out a portion. The sample records about 2.4 million clones, about 92% being singletons. This record comes from a study of shared clonotypes between healthy human individuals. General study findings and limits: Among non-shared clonotypes, generation probabilities were lower than among those shared by all four donors. Sequencing depth was predicted to influence how clonotypes are shared among donors.

A CD45RA+ naive subset and a CD45RA-negative memory subset were split from CD4+ cells. This chain connects TRBV5-1 to TRBJ2-3; 7 bases are shared with TRBD2. This receptor was taken from a young man in good health. The sample taken for sequencing was naive CD4+ T cells sorted from blood. Subset denoted: CD45RA+ positively selected. This CDR3 is CASSSSGAHTGQYF. CDR3 in DNA: TGCGCCAGCAGCTCGAGCGGGGCCCACACTGGGCAGTATTTT. The full variable domain, completed using reference TRBV5-1 and TRBJ2-3, is KAGVTQTPRYLIKTRGQQVTLSCSPISGHRSVSWYQQTPGQGLQFLFEYFSETQRNKGNFPGRFSGRQFSNSRSEMNVSTLELGDSALYLCASSSSGAHTGQYFGPGTRLTVL.